This entry describes one T cell receptor beta chain. Antigen specificity is unknown. The CDR3 is 11 residues long. V gave up 11 bases and J gave up 5 bases, with 12 bases separating them. These data originate in a study of post-analysis software for immune sequencing data. Study-level information: Progressive-relapsing, secondary progressive and relapsing-remitting multiple sclerosis were among the disease courses included. Study findings and constraints: Clustering by F measure revealed strong co-clustering among samples prepared together in one batch. Significantly lower normalized Chao1 diversity was seen in multiple sclerosis patients than in controls. In patients, five TRBV segments were more frequent than in controls, with TRBV5-6, TRBV5-1 and TRBV20-1 among them.

Prepared libraries of TCR beta cDNA carried unique molecular identifiers. It was from roughly 1.1 to 9.2 million T cells that about 500,000 cDNA molecules came. MiXCR, run by TCRdb on the PCR reads, gives a single entry per CDR3 protein. This table has roughly 800,000 distinct CDR3 sequences, 25% to 30% appearing once. The sequenced sample was blood. The J gene is TRBJ1-1, the V gene TRBV12-3 or TRBV12-4, with D perhaps TRBD1 (5 bases). This sequence was found in a girl between 10 and 17 years old with multiple sclerosis. The CDR3 protein is CASAWGTEAFF. In DNA, the CDR3 is TGTGCCTCCGCTTGGGGGACTGAAGCTTTCTTT.